Presented here are 4 T cell receptor beta chains from one specimen sequenced in a study of T cell responses to AZD1222 COVID-19 vaccine. Generated by immunoSEQ multiplex PCR, the TCRdb table keeps only in-frame clones and is missing some. The sample shows 110,000 to 150,000 clones, 80% to 95% of them seen only once. This specimen consisted of peripheral blood, obtained on day 0 of AZD1222 vaccination. The receptors derive from an adult in good health.

This clone was counted a single time. DNA for the CDR3: TGTGCCAGCAAACGAGTTGGATCTGACGAGCAGTACTTC. It translates to CASKRVGSDEQYF. The chain joins TRBV14 to TRBJ2-7; D is unclear. The CDR3 is 13 residues long. Trimming removed 7 bases from V and 5 bases from J, with 15 bases in between. Per the germline V gene, CDR1 is SGHDN and CDR2 is FVKESK.

The chain carries TRBV5-1 and TRBJ1-1; 7 bases agree with TRBD1. The V segment lost 4 bases and the J segment 4 bases; nucleotides outside the gene matches: 7. CDR1 and CDR2 (germline): SGHRS, YFSETQ. The CDR3 extends over 14 amino acids. DNA for the CDR3: TGCGCCAGCAGCAAGGAATCAGGGGGCACTGAAGCTTTCTTT. The encoded protein is CASSKESGGTEAFF.

The chain couples TRBV19 to TRBJ1-5; weak D call: TRBD1 (6 bases). The CDR3 is made up of 15 amino acids. Germline CDR1 and CDR2: LNHDA and SQIVND (reference sequence). Trimming shortened V by 5 bases and J by 5 bases, and 16 bases separated the two germline ends. CDR3 amino acids: CASSGTGDTHQPQHF. In DNA, the CDR3 is TGTGCCAGTAGTGGGACGGGGGACACTCATCAGCCCCAGCATTTT.

This chain uses TRBV15 with TRBJ1-1; 12 nucleotides match TRBD1. CDR3 length: 18 amino acids. The germline gives CDR1 LNHNV, CDR2 YYDKDF (reference sequence). Trimming at V came to 1 base and at J to 1 base, leaving 7 bases not matched to a gene. CDR3: CATSRGWDRGPRNTEAFF. As DNA, the CDR3 is TGTGCCACCAGCAGAGGGTGGGACAGGGGGCCTCGGAACACTGAAGCTTTCTTT.